This record looks at one TCR beta chain sequence and its context. Antigen: not known. The source of the sample is a study of shared clonotypes between healthy human individuals. Study in general: Donor composition was a couple of women and a few men, aged 18 to 49. The plates for each donor numbered three CD4 naive, three CD4 memory, two CD8 naive and one CD8 memory.

The study's findings and limits: A limitation of the genetic and exposure-history diversity represented arose from few donors.

The CDR3 sequence is 16 residues long. Germline assignment: CDR1 SGHTA and CDR2 FQGTGA. After removal of 0 bases from V and 3 bases from J, the junction contained 3 bases not matched to a gene. The assay ran at deep level. Assay: immunoSEQ multiplex PCR; the TCRdb copy retains only in-frame clones and omits some. Of approximately 2.5 million clones detected, roughly 93% appear once; the ten largest clones hold about 0.34%. This sequence originates from a man aged 18 to 30 in good health. Some clones in this sample may be carry-over from other donors' samples. The rearrangement uses TRBV7-3 and TRBJ2-2, with 8 bases identical to TRBD2. Sequencing was done on a sample of naive CD4+ T cells from PBMCs. Subset described: CD45RA+ positively selected. Here the CDR3 reads CASSLTSGIDTGELFF. The DNA of the CDR3 is TGTGCCAGCAGCTTAACTAGCGGGATCGACACCGGGGAGCTGTTTTTT.